A selection of T cell receptor beta chains follows, all from one sample in a study of early T cells in non-severe SARS-CoV-2 infection. TCRdb analysed the 5' RACE reads with MiXCR anew, one entry per CDR3 protein. The sample shows 25,000 to 35,000 distinct CDR3 sequences, 3.9% of them seen only once. The sample comprised whole blood. The origin of the receptors is an adult who was a healthcare worker with PCR-confirmed SARS-CoV-2 infection or an uninfected control (not recorded which). Each CDR3 is given with its conserved first and last residue. Fields, in order: D gene, clone size, V gene, J gene, CDR3 protein, CDR3 DNA. A D gene is named only where the DNA matches it firmly. Some rows mark clone size as missing; the rest say once, few, many or name a class of expanded clone.

TRBD2	many	TRBV18	TRBJ2-7	CASSPPSLAGVDYEQYF	TGTGCCAGCTCACCACCGTCGCTAGCGGGAGTTGACTACGAGCAGTACTTC
.	.	TRBV19	TRBJ1-1	CASSSPWATEAFF	TGTGCCAGTAGTTCCCCGTGGGCCACTGAAGCTTTCTTT
.	.	TRBV27	TRBJ2-7	CASSLDPGSYEQYF	TGTGCCAGCAGTTTAGACCCGGGGTCCTACGAGCAGTACTTC
TRBD2	many	TRBV25-1	TRBJ2-1	CASSELAGGPGNEQFF	TGTGCCAGCAGTGAGTTAGCGGGAGGGCCGGGGAATGAGCAGTTCTTC
TRBD2	.	TRBV6-5	TRBJ2-7	CASSREARTYEQYF	TGTGCCAGCAGTCGGGAGGCCCGCACCTACGAGCAGTACTTC
.	many	TRBV11-1	TRBJ1-6	CASSSPGGSGSPLHF	TGTGCCAGCAGCTCGCCCGGGGGGTCAGGTTCACCCCTCCACTTT
TRBD1	many	TRBV9	TRBJ2-5	CASSARTGGETQYF	TGTGCCAGCAGCGCCAGGACAGGGGGAGAGACCCAGTACTTC
.	many	TRBV6-5	TRBJ2-3	CASSLLGATDTQYF	TGTGCCAGCAGTTTATTGGGGGCAACAGATACGCAGTATTTT
TRBD2	.	TRBV7-9	TRBJ2-7	CASSSTSGSFYEQYF	TGTGCCAGCAGCTCTACTAGCGGGAGCTTCTACGAGCAGTACTTC
TRBD2	.	TRBV6-4	TRBJ2-3	CASSDTLYAGGKGDTQYF	TGTGCCAGCAGTGACACCTTATATGCGGGAGGTAAAGGAGATACGCAGTATTTT
TRBD2	few	TRBV10-2	TRBJ2-7	CASLDLADPGEQYF	TGCGCCAGCCTCGATCTAGCGGACCCGGGCGAGCAGTACTTC